Only one count was recorded for the clone carrying this TCR beta chain. Its antigen is not identified. The sample originates from a study of cytomegalovirus exposure and HLA in healthy donors. Study observations and caveats: The authors later found HLA-associated TCR beta chains more clonally expanded than equally common others. Trimming of TCR beta V- and J-genes showed a link, identified in a later analysis, to a missense DCLRE1C variant. The classifier reportedly diagnosed cytomegalovirus status with high sensitivity and specificity.

PCR was performed using 60 Vbeta and 13 Jbeta primers. Here immunoSEQ multiplex PCR was the method, and the copy in TCRdb shows in-frame clones only, minus some. Of roughly 140,000 clones listed, about 85% are singletons. Recording of this donor's CMV serostatus was not done. This sequence was found in a human donor in good health. The sequencing input was PBMCs.

For the CDR3, the DNA is TGTGCCAGCAGCTCTTCCATAAGCGGGACCTACGAGCAGTACTTC. Translating it yields CASSSSISGTYEQYF. The V call is TRBV7-6, the J call TRBJ2-7; 7 nucleotides line up with TRBD2. The CDR3 runs 15 residues. After removal of 4 bases from V and 2 bases from J, the junction contained 8 bases not matched to a gene. Germline lookup yields CDR1 SGHVS and CDR2 FNYEAQ. Full variable domain (remainder filled in from reference TRBV7-6 and TRBJ2-7): GAGVSQSPRYKVTKRGQDVALRCDPISGHVSLYWYRQALGQGPEFLTYFNYEAQQDKSGLPNDRFSAERPEGSISTLTIQRTEQRDSAMYRCASSSSISGTYEQYFGPGTRLTVT.